These T cell receptor beta chains were read from a single sample in a study of T cell changes during pregnancy in multiple sclerosis. Produced via immunoSEQ multiplex PCR; TCRdb's table is partial and in-frame only. The sample includes just over 50,000 clones, roughly 94% of them seen just once. Here the sequenced sample was CD4+ T cells from peripheral blood mononuclear cells, taken in the second trimester of pregnancy. These receptor sequences come from a female donor with multiple sclerosis, enrolled in a pregnancy study. Each CDR3 is given with its conserved first and last residue. The order of the fields is J gene, V gene, CDR3 protein.

J: TRBJ2-7; V: TRBV19; CDR3: CASSTSGATYEQYF
J: TRBJ2-1; V: TRBV19; CDR3: CASNPTGGRDEQFF
J: TRBJ1-3; V: TRBV18; CDR3: CASSKEEGTFSGNTIYF
J: TRBJ1-2; V: TRBV4-3; CDR3: CASSRTGGNYGYTF
J: TRBJ2-3; V: TRBV19; CDR3: CASSTSSGGIDTQYF
J: TRBJ1-5; V: TRBV19; CDR3: CASSRGAGRGNQPQHF
J: TRBJ1-2; V: TRBV19; CDR3: CASSITGVLSGYTF
J: TRBJ1-2; V: TRBV18; CDR3: CASSPQGAANYGYTF
J: TRBJ2-3; V: TRBV7-3; CDR3: CASSLNGLETDTQYF
J: TRBJ2-7; V: TRBV5-1; CDR3: CASSLMANSYEQYF
J: TRBJ1-1; V: TRBV4-1; CDR3: CASSSFDRMNTEAFF
J: TRBJ2-3; V: TRBV7-8; CDR3: CASSLLGGAGTDTQYF
J: TRBJ1-4; V: TRBV2; CDR3: CASTPGTYEKLFF
J: TRBJ2-3; V: TRBV5-1; CDR3: CASSLAQTGGARFTDTQYF
J: TRBJ1-1; V: TRBV2; CDR3: CASSPAPGAYTEAFF
J: TRBJ2-3; V: TRBV5-1; CDR3: CASSPGTSGGATDTQYF
J: TRBJ1-3; V: TRBV29-1; CDR3: CSVQGDTAGNTIYF
J: TRBJ2-7; V: TRBV7-2; CDR3: CASSLVRTSGGGYEQYF
J: TRBJ2-2; V: TRBV6-5; CDR3: CASSYLQTGELFF
J: TRBJ1-2; V: TRBV29-1; CDR3: CSVDFSPGTGYGYTF
J: TRBJ2-7; V: TRBV19; CDR3: CASSRQGTAHEQYF
J: TRBJ2-7; V: TRBV29-1; CDR3: CSVDTGSSYEQHF
J: TRBJ1-2; V: TRBV29-1; CDR3: CSVGSGNYGYTF
J: TRBJ2-6; V: TRBV7-8; CDR3: CASSSSISGANVLTF
J: TRBJ1-2; V: TRBV30; CDR3: CAWADRPMSYTF
J: TRBJ2-1; V: TRBV7-6; CDR3: CASSQRGSSYNEQFF
J: TRBJ2-1; V: TRBV25-1; CDR3: CASSDSGRGQDEQFF
J: TRBJ2-7; V: TRBV5-6; CDR3: CASSKDRSSYEQYF
J: TRBJ2-3; V: TRBV6-4; CDR3: CASSESSGGASSTDTQYF
J: TRBJ2-2; V: TRBV5-4; CDR3: CASSPGSNTGELFF
J: TRBJ2-1; V: TRBV15; CDR3: CATSRDLRSGGFYEQFF
J: TRBJ2-7; V: TRBV7-9; CDR3: CASSPQGSEQYF
J: TRBJ2-3; V: TRBV6-4; CDR3: CASSDSGGGAGTQYF
J: TRBJ1-5; V: TRBV6-6; CDR3: CASSPTQRVTNQPQHF
J: TRBJ1-1; V: TRBV6-5; CDR3: CASSARQRRQAFF
J: TRBJ2-1; V: TRBV25-1; CDR3: CASGDNEQFF
J: TRBJ2-6; V: TRBV4-2; CDR3: CASSRLGSSGANVLTF
J: TRBJ1-2; V: TRBV4-2; CDR3: CASSQEVSPLYGYTF
J: TRBJ2-1; V: TRBV7-2; CDR3: CASSFRQGGGNEQFF
J: TRBJ1-1; V: TRBV25-1; CDR3: CASSAQGANTEAFF
J: TRBJ1-1; V: TRBV14; CDR3: CASSLRTDRNTEAFF
J: TRBJ2-2; V: TRBV5-8; CDR3: CASSLVRAGELFF
J: TRBJ2-6; V: TRBV4-3; CDR3: CASSQDLISGAGGANVLTF
J: TRBJ1-2; V: TRBV6-4; CDR3: CASSDSRVGGYTF
J: TRBJ2-7; V: TRBV11-2; CDR3: CASSSAGGPYEQYF
J: TRBJ2-2; V: TRBV18; CDR3: CASSPLGTGNTGELFF
J: TRBJ2-3; V: TRBV30; CDR3: CAWSSSGQGGADTQYF
J: TRBJ1-2; V: TRBV5-5; CDR3: CASSLAGGGGYTF
J: TRBJ1-1; V: TRBV2; CDR3: CASSPLGANTEAFF
J: TRBJ2-5; V: TRBV7-2; CDR3: CASSLSGGAYETQYF
J: TRBJ1-2; V: TRBV7-2; CDR3: CASSMPDSQGYGYTF
J: TRBJ1-2; V: TRBV9; CDR3: CASSGTSYRGYTF
J: TRBJ1-4; V: TRBV10-3; CDR3: CAISPDRSTNEKLFF
J: TRBJ2-7; V: TRBV11-2; CDR3: CASSPGTSLGEQYF
J: TRBJ1-1; V: TRBV2; CDR3: CASTRTGILRAFF
J: TRBJ2-5; V: TRBV2; CDR3: CASTLAGGPQETQYF